This entry lists 3 T cell receptor beta chains sequenced from one sample in a study of blood T cell repertoires in COVID-19. This table comes from immunoSEQ multiplex PCR, and its TCRdb copy is limited to in-frame clones, with some not included. Among under 80,000 clones listed, roughly 83% were seen once. The sequenced sample was peripheral blood. The source is a man aged 80 or over with acute or convalescent COVID-19.

V usage is TRBV18 and J usage is TRBJ2-5; the D is unclear. V was pared by 3 bases and J by 10 bases, with 9 bases between. CDR1 is KGHSH, CDR2 LQKENI, per germline. This CDR3 comprises 11 residues. CDR3 sequence: CASSPAVSQYF. In DNA form, the CDR3 reads TGTGCCAGCTCACCTGCGGTCAGCCAGTACTTC.

The chain joins TRBV19 to TRBJ2-1; TRBD2 agrees at 11 bases. J lost 7 bases, V lost 2 bases, and 7 bases had no gene match. This CDR3 region has 16 residues. CDR1 and CDR2 from the germline V gene are LNHDA and SQIVND (reference sequence). CDR3 in amino acids: CASSILSSGRWNEQFF. For the CDR3, the DNA is TGTGCCAGTAGTATATTGTCTAGCGGGAGGTGGAATGAGCAGTTCTTC.

The rearrangement uses TRBV16 and TRBJ1-5; D not certain. The CDR3 is 15 residues long. Germline assignment: CDR1 KGHSY and CDR2 FQNENV. V gave up 2 bases and J gave up 0 bases, with 8 bases separating them. The CDR3 loop reads CASSQRGGSNQPQHF. The CDR3 DNA sequence: TGTGCCAGCAGCCAACGAGGCGGTAGCAATCAGCCCCAGCATTTT.